Listed below are T cell receptor beta chains from one sample, sequenced in a study of cytomegalovirus exposure and HLA in healthy donors. Sequenced by immunoSEQ multiplex PCR; TCRdb stores in-frame clones only, minus some. The sample records approximately 210,000 clones, about 83% being singletons. The sequenced sample consisted of PBMCs. The receptor source for this set is a woman in her late teens or twenties in good health and CMV-seronegative. Both conserved end residues are part of each CDR3. Fields, in order: CDR3 protein, CDR3 DNA, V gene, D gene, clone size, J gene. The D gene is left open where the match is weak. Clone size is not always given. Where it is, it says once, few, many or a class for expanded clones.

CASRRQPFGAQETQYF | TGTGCCAGCAGGCGGCAGCCCTTTGGGGCTCAAGAGACCCAGTACTTC | TRBV27 | - | - | TRBJ2-5
CASRRDTEAFF | TGCGCCAGCCGCCGGGACACTGAAGCTTTCTTT | TRBV10-2 | - | once | TRBJ1-1
CASSFTSMNTEAFF | TGTGCCAGCAGCTTTACCTCTATGAACACTGAAGCTTTCTTT | TRBV7-9 | - | - | TRBJ1-1
CASSVDRVNTGELFF | TGCGCCAGCAGCGTGGACAGGGTTAACACCGGGGAGCTGTTTTTT | TRBV4-1 | TRBD1 | - | TRBJ2-2
CASSSAREGEQFF | TGTGCCAGCAGCTCCGCACGTGAGGGCGAGCAGTTCTTC | TRBV11-2 | - | - | TRBJ2-1
CASSPTRLAGANEQYF | TGCGCCAGCAGCCCAACCAGACTAGCGGGAGCCAACGAGCAGTACTTC | TRBV5-1 | TRBD2 | - | TRBJ2-7
CASSLWDRVETQYF | TGTGCCAGCAGCCTCTGGGACAGGGTTGAGACCCAGTACTTC | TRBV5-4 | TRBD1 | once | TRBJ2-5
CAIRGASRYGYTF | TGTGCCATCCGTGGGGCGTCCCGCTATGGCTACACCTTC | TRBV6-5 | - | - | TRBJ1-2
CASSRDRGLYGYTF | TGTGCCAGCTCCCGGGACAGGGGGCTCTATGGCTACACCTTC | TRBV19 | TRBD1 | - | TRBJ1-2
CASSGTNRGRYEQYF | TGTGCCAGCAGCGGGACCAACAGGGGTCGGTACGAGCAGTACTTC | TRBV13 | TRBD1 | - | TRBJ2-7
CASGFRTPQGETQYF | TGTGCCAGTGGATTCCGGACACCCCAAGGGGAGACCCAGTACTTC | TRBV19 | - | - | TRBJ2-5
CAWTPGWGGSTDTQYF | TGTGCCTGGACCCCTGGGTGGGGGGGGAGCACAGATACGCAGTATTTT | TRBV30 | TRBD2 | once | TRBJ2-3
CASSEIGSPGTQYF | TGTGCCAGCAGTGAAATTGGATCCCCAGGAACCCAGTACTTC | TRBV6-1 | - | - | TRBJ2-5
CASSTTGFNQPQHF | TGTGCCAGCAGCACGACAGGGTTCAATCAGCCCCAGCATTTT | TRBV6-6 | TRBD1 | - | TRBJ1-5
CASSQTRGGQDTQYF | TGTGCCAGCAGCCAAACCCGGGGGGGCCAAGATACGCAGTATTTT | TRBV4-2 | TRBD2 | - | TRBJ2-3
CASSFSFGFTTGELFF | TGTGCCAGCAGCTTTTCTTTCGGGTTCACCACCGGGGAGCTGTTTTTT | TRBV5-8 | - | - | TRBJ2-2
CASSKANDRGASSPLHF | TGTGCCAGTAGTAAGGCGAACGACAGGGGCGCAAGTTCACCCCTCCACTTT | TRBV19 | TRBD1 | - | TRBJ1-6
CASSQLGGGTNYGYTF | TGTGCCAGCAGCCAATTGGGGGGGGGCACTAACTATGGCTACACCTTC | TRBV4-2 | - | - | TRBJ1-2
CASSLAGDRVGGYTF | TGTGCCAGCAGCTTGGCCGGGGACAGGGTCGGTGGCTACACCTTC | TRBV5-7 | TRBD1 | - | TRBJ1-2
CASIDQGPYNEQFF | TGTGCCAGCATAGACCAGGGCCCTTACAATGAGCAGTTCTTC | TRBV6-6 | - | - | TRBJ2-1
CASSYQRNTEAFF | TGTGCCAGCAGTTACCAGCGGAACACTGAAGCTTTCTTT | TRBV6-6 | - | - | TRBJ1-1
CSVVGLAGEQFF | TGCAGCGTTGTCGGACTAGCGGGCGAGCAGTTCTTC | TRBV29-1 | TRBD2 | - | TRBJ2-1
CSVESGQYISDEQFF | TGCAGCGTTGAATCGGGACAGTATATTTCCGATGAGCAGTTCTTC | TRBV29-1 | TRBD1 | - | TRBJ2-1
CASSQGSPASNYEQYF | TGCGCCAGCAGCCAAGGGTCCCCAGCGAGTAACTACGAGCAGTACTTC | TRBV4-1 | - | - | TRBJ2-7
CASSLVAGGEGKLFF | TGTGCCAGCAGCTTAGTGGCAGGGGGCGAGGGAAAACTGTTTTTT | TRBV7-6 | TRBD1 | once | TRBJ1-4
CASSLGLLRSGANVLTF | TGTGCCAGCAGCTTGGGACTGTTGCGCTCTGGGGCCAACGTCCTGACTTTC | TRBV7-2 | - | - | TRBJ2-6